This TCR beta chain was identified during a study of response to subunit inactivated influenza vaccine. Study-wide results and caveats: The authors put forward the suggestion that each seasonal influenza vaccination may bring in only a limited number of new T cells.

TCRdb reprocessed the RT-PCR reads via MiXCR and lists one record per CDR3 protein. The sample carries 200,000 to 300,000 distinct CDR3 sequences, 10% to 15% recorded once. In germline, CDR1 is MNHNS, CDR2 SASEGT. CDR3 length equals 15 residues. V lost 3 bases to trimming and J lost 2 bases, with 11 bases between them. At least ten counts were recorded for this clonotype. Its target is not known. The chain carries TRBV6-1 and TRBJ2-4; maybe TRBD1 (6 bases). The sequences come from non-naive T cells sorted from PBMCs, collected roughly 15 days before vaccination. The source of this sequence is a man aged 50-59 years who received an inactivated influenza vaccine. The CDR3 here is CASSERTATKNIQYF. The DNA for the CDR3 is TGTGCCAGCAGTGAGAGGACAGCTACCAAAAACATTCAGTACTTC.